The clone carrying this TCR beta chain was seen many times. Trimming stripped 6 bases from V and 7 bases from J, with 18 bases between. The CDR3 has 14 amino acids. CDR1 MNHEY and CDR2 SVGAGI come from the germline V gene. Unique molecular identifiers were incorporated when the TCRbeta library was constructed. TCRdb passed the PCR reads through MiXCR, listing each CDR3 protein once. The table includes fewer than 200,000 distinct CDR3 sequences, approximately 6.6% detected once. The entry originates in a study of T-cell reconstitution after alpha-beta-depleted transplantation in children. This material consisted of PBMCs from the stem cell graft donor, taken from the stem cell graft. The rearrangement joins TRBV6-5 to TRBJ1-1; D is unclear. This receptor was obtained from a human donor who donated a stem cell graft to a child with Wiskott-Aldrich syndrome. The CDR3 loop is CASSYGVPLGEAFF. Here the CDR3 DNA reads TGTGCCAGCAGCTACGGTGTCCCTTTAGGTGAAGCTTTCTTT.